This TCR delta chain stems from a study of γδ T cells in repeated Plasmodium falciparum infection. On the study more broadly: Some Malian samples span acute malaria episodes; others come from no-transmission periods.

TCRdb reapplied CATT to the multiplex PCR reads. The table has 75,000 to 95,000 delta-chain clones, less than 1% seen once. Vgamma9/Vdelta2+ and Vdelta2-negative gammadelta T cells were flow-sorted from PBMC for bulk sequencing. V lost 3 bases and J lost 0, with 25 bases in between. Germline V gene lookup returns CDR1 GEAIGNYY and CDR2 EKD. The CDR3 loop spans 19 amino acids. This clone was recorded a few times. The amino acid sequence in TCRdb belongs to a much larger clone and departs from this DNA's translation at residue 10, likely a sequencing read error; the sequence shown is translated from the DNA.

The chain recombines TRDV2 with TRDJ1; tentatively, D is TRDD3 (6 bases). TCRdb lists no J gene, so it was determined here by aligning the DNA to germline. This TCR was sampled from a pool of human donors (malaria-infected and uninfected, not separated). Sequencing input: gamma-delta T cells from blood. CDR3 DNA sequence: TGTGCCTGTGACCTCTTGGACCTGGGGATCCCATCGTACACCGATAAACTCATCTTT. Residues: CACDLLDLGIPSYTDKLIF.